The T cell receptor beta chain under discussion was sequenced for a study of cytomegalovirus exposure and HLA in healthy donors. The CDR3 contains 14 residues. V was trimmed by 2 bases and J by 4 bases, leaving 12 bases between them. Looked up from germline, CDR1 is SGHRS and CDR2 is YFSETQ. With 60 Vbeta and 13 Jbeta primers, the PCR was carried out. Clones were sequenced by immunoSEQ multiplex PCR, and TCRdb holds only the in-frame ones, with some missing. Reported are approximately 120,000 clones; the ten largest clones contain about 2.1%. The TCR originated in a woman in her sixties or seventies in good health and CMV-seronegative. The source material was PBMCs. V is TRBV5-1 and J is TRBJ2-5; a weak D match, TRBD2 (5 bases). The CDR3 nucleotides are TGCGCCAGCAGCTTAGCGGATGGAGTAGAGACCCAGTACTTC. Its translation is CASSLADGVETQYF.